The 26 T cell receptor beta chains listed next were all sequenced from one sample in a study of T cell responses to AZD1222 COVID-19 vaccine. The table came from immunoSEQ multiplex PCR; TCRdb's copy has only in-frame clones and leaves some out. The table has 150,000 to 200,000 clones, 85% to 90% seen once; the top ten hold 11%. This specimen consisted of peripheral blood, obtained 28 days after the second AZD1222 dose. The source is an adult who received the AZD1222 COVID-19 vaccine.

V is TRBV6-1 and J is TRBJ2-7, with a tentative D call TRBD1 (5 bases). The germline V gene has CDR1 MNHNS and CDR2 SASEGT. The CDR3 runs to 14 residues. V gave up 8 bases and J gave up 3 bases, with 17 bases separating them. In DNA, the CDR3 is TGTGCCAGCCATTCTGTGCAGGGCGGCTACGAGCAGTACTTC. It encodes CASHSVQGGYEQYF.

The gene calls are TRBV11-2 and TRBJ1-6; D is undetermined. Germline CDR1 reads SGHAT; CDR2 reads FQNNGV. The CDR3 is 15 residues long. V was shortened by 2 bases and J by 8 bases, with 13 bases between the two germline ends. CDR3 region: CASSLLGPDDSPLHF. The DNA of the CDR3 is TGTGCCAGCAGCTTATTGGGCCCGGATGATTCACCCCTCCACTTT.

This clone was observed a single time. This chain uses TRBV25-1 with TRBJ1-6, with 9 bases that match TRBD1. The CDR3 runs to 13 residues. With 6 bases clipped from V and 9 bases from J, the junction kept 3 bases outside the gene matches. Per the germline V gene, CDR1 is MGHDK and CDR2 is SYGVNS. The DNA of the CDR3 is TGTGCCAGCAGGGACAGGGGAGTTTCACCCCTCCACTTT. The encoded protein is CASRDRGVSPLHF.

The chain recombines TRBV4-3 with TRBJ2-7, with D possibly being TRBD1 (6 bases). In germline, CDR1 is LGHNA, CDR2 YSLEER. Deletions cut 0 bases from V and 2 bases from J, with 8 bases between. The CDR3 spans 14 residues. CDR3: CASSQEPGAYEQYF. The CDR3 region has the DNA TGCGCCAGCAGCCAAGAGCCAGGGGCCTACGAGCAGTACTTC.

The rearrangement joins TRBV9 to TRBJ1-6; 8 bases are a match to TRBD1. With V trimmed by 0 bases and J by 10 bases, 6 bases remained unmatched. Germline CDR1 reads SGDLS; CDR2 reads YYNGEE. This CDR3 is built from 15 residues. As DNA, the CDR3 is TGTGCCAGCAGCGTAGGGCAGGGGGCGCAGTCACCCCTCCACTTT. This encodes CASSVGQGAQSPLHF.

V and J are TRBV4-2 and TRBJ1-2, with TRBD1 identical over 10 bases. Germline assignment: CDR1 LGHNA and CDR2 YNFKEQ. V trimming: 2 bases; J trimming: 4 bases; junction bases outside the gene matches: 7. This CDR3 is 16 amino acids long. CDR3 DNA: TGTGCCAGCAGCCAACCTTCAGGGACAGGGGCCTATGGCTACACCTTC. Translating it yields CASSQPSGTGAYGYTF.

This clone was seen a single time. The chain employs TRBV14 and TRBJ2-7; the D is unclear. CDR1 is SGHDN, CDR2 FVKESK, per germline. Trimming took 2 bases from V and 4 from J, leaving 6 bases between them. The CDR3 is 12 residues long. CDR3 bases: TGTGCCAGCAGCCAAATAGGTTACGAGCAGTACTTC. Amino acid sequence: CASSQIGYEQYF.

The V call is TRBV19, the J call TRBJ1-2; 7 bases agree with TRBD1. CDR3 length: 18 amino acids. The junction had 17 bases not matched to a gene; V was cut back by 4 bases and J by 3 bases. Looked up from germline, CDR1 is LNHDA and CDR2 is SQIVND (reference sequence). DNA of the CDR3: TGTGCCAGTAGTACACGAAATCCTTCTGACAGGGCCTACTATGGCTACACCTTC. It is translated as CASSTRNPSDRAYYGYTF.

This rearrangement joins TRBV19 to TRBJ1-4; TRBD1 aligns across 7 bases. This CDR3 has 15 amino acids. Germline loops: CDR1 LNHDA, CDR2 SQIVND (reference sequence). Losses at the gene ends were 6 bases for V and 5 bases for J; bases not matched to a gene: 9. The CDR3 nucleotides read TGTGCCAGTAGGTCCGGTGGGACAGTCAATGAAAAACTGTTTTTT. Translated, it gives CASRSGGTVNEKLFF.

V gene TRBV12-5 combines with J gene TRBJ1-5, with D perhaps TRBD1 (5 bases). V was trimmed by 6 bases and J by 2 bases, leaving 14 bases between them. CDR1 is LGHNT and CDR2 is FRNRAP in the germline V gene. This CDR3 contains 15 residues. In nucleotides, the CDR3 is TGTGCTAGTGGCTTCTTCGGGGGAGGCAATCAGCCCCAGCATTTT. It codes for CASGFFGGGNQPQHF.

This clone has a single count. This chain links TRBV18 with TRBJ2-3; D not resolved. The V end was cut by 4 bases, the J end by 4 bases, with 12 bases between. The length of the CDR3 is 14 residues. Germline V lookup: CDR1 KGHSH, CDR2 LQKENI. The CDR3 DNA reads TGTGCCAGCTCACTAACACCGGCGGCAGATACGCAGTATTTT. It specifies CASSLTPAADTQYF. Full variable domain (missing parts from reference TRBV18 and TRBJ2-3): NAGVMQNPRHLVRRRGQEARLRCSPMKGHSHVYWYRQLPEEGLKFMVYLQKENIIDESGMPKERFSAEFPKEGPSILRIQQVVRGDSAAYFCASSLTPAADTQYFGPGTRLTVL.

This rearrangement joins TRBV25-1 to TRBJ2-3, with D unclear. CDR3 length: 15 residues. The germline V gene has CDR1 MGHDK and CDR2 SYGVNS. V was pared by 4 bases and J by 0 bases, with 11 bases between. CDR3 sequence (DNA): TGTGCCAGCAGTGGTCAGGAGAGTAGCACAGATACGCAGTATTTT. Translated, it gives CASSGQESSTDTQYF.

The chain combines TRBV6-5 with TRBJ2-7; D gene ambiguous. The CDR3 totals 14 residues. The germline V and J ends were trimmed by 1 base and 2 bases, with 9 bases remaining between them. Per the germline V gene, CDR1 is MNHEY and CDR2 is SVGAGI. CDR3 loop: CASSYWPATYEQYF. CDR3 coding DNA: TGTGCCAGCAGTTACTGGCCCGCGACCTACGAGCAGTACTTC.

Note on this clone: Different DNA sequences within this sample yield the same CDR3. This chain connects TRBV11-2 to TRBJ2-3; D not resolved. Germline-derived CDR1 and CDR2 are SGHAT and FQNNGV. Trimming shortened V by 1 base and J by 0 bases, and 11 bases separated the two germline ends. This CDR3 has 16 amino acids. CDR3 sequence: CASSLGAQISTDTQYF. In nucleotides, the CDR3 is TGTGCCAGCAGCTTAGGGGCCCAAATAAGCACAGATACGCAGTATTTT.

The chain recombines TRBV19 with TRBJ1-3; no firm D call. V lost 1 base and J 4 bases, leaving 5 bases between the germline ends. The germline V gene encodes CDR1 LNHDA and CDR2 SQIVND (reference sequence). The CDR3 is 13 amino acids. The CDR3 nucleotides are TGTGCCAGTAGTATAGGGAAGGGAAACACCATATATTTT. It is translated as CASSIGKGNTIYF. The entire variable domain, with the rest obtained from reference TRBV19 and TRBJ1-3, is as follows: DGGITQSPKYLFRKEGQNVTLSCEQNLNHDAMYWYRQDPGQGLRLIYYSQIVNDFQKGDIAEGYSVSREKKESFPLTVTSAQKNPTAFYLCASSIGKGNTIYFGEGSWLTVV.

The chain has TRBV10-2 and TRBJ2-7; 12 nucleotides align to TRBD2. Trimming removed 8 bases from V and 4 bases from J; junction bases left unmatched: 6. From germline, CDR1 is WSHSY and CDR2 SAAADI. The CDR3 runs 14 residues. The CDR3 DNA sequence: TGCGCCAGCTCACGGACTAGCGGGGCTTACGAGCAGTACTTC. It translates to CASSRTSGAYEQYF.

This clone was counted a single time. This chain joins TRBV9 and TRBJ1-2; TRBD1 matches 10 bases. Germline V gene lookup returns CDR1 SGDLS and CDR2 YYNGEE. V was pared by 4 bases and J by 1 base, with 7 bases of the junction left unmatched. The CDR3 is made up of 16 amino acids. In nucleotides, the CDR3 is TGTGCCAGCAGCCCCCGGGGACAGGGGATTAACTATGGCTACACCTTC. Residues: CASSPRGQGINYGYTF. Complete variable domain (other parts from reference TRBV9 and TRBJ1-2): DSGVTQTPKHLITATGQRVTLRCSPRSGDLSVYWYQQSLDQGLQFLIQYYNGEERAKGNILERFSAQQFPDLHSELNLSSLELGDSALYFCASSPRGQGINYGYTFGSGTRLTVV.

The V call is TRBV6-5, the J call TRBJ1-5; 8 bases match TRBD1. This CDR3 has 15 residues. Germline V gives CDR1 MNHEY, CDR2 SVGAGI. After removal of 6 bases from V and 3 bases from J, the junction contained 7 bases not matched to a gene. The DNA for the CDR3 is TGTGCCAGCAGCTCGGACAGGGAGCCCAATCAGCCCCAGCATTTT. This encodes CASSSDREPNQPQHF.

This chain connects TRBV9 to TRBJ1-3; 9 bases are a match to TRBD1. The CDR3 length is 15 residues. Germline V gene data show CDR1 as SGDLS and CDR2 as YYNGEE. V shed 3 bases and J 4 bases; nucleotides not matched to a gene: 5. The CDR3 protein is CASSGQGVSGNTIYF. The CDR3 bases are TGTGCCAGCAGCGGACAGGGGGTATCGGGAAACACCATATATTTT.

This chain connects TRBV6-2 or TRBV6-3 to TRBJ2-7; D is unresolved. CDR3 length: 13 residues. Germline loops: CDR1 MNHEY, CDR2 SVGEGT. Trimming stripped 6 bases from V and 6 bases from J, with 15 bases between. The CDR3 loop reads CASSQPGEIEQYF. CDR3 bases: TGTGCCAGCAGCCAACCCGGTGAAATCGAGCAGTACTTC.

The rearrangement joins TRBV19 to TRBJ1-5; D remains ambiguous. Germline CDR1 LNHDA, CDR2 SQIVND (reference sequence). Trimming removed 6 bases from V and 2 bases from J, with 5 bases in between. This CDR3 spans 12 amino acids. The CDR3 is CASRFGNQPQHF. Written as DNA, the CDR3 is TGTGCCAGTAGATTCGGCAATCAGCCCCAGCATTTT.

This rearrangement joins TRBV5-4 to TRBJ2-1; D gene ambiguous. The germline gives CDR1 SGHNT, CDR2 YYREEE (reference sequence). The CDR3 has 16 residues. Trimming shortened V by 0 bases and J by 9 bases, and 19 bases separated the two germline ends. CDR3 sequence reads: CASSLGLGSTFGEQFF. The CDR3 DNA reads TGTGCCAGCAGCTTGGGTCTCGGAAGCACATTTGGTGAGCAGTTCTTC.

CDR3 DNA sequence: TGTGCCAGCAGCATGGGCCATCAGCCCCAGCATTTT. This gives the protein CASSMGHQPQHF. The J gene is TRBJ1-5, the V gene TRBV6-5; no definite D call. CDR1 is MNHEY and CDR2 is SVGAGI in the germline V gene. The CDR3 contains 12 residues. Trimming stripped 6 bases from V and 5 bases from J, with 8 bases between.

Written as DNA, the CDR3 is TGTGCCAGCAGTGGAGGACTGGGTTCACCCGGGGGCTCAACTAACTATGGCTACACCTTC. It encodes CASSGGLGSPGGSTNYGYTF. The J gene is TRBJ1-2, the V gene TRBV2; a possible D gene is TRBD1 (6 bases). The CDR3 runs 20 residues. Germline V lookup: CDR1 SNHLY, CDR2 FYNNEI. V lost 4 bases, J lost 0 bases, and 27 bases lay in between.

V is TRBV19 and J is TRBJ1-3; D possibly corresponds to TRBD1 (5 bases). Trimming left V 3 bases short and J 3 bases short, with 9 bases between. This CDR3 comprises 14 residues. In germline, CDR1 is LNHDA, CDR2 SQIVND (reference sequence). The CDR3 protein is CASSMGTDGNTIYF. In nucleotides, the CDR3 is TGTGCCAGTAGTATGGGGACGGATGGAAACACCATATATTTT. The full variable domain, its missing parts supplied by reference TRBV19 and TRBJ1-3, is DGGITQSPKYLFRKEGQNVTLSCEQNLNHDAMYWYRQDPGQGLRLIYYSQIVNDFQKGDIAEGYSVSREKKESFPLTVTSAQKNPTAFYLCASSMGTDGNTIYFGEGSWLTVV.

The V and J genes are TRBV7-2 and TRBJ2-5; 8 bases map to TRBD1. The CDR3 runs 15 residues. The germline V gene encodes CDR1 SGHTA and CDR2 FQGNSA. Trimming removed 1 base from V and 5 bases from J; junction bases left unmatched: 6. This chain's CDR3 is CASSLGAGGLETQYF. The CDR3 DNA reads TGTGCCAGCAGCTTAGGCGCAGGGGGCTTGGAGACCCAGTACTTC.